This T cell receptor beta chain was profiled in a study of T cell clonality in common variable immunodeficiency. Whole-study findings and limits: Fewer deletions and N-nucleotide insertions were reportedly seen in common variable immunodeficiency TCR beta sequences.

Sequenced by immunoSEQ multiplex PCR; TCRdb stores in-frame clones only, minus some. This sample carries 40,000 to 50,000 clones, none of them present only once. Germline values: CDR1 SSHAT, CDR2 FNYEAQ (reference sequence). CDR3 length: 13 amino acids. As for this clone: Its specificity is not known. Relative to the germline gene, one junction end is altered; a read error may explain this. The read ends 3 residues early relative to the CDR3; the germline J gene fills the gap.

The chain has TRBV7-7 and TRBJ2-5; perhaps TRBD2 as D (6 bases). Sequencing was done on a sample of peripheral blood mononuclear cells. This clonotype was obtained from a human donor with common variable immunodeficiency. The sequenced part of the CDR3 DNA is TGTGCTAGCAGCTTAGGGGCGGGGGAGACC. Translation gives CASSLGAGET. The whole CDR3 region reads CASSLGAGETQYF.